Shown below are 15 T cell receptor beta chains from a single sample sequenced in a study of T cell repertoires in cytomegalovirus infection. TCRdb re-derived calls from the reads in MiXCR, one entry per CDR3 protein. The table records 560,000 or so distinct CDR3 sequences, approximately 16% of them present only once. The specimen was CD8+ T cells from PBMCs. All receptors derive from a human donor in good health (CMV status not recorded). Some clones in this sample may be carry-over from other donors' samples.

The genes are TRBV9 and TRBJ2-7; D is unresolved. The CDR3 is made up of 15 amino acids. Germline V gives CDR1 SGDLS, CDR2 YYNGEE. V was cut by 1 base and J by 2 bases, with 13 bases left in between. The CDR3 nucleotides are TGTGCCAGCAGCGTATCGTGGTTAGGGACCTACGAGCAGTACTTC. Protein sequence: CASSVSWLGTYEQYF. The full variable domain, in which reference TRBV9 and TRBJ2-7 provide the parts outside the CDR3, is DSGVTQTPKHLITATGQRVTLRCSPRSGDLSVYWYQQSLDQGLQFLIQYYNGEERAKGNILERFSAQQFPDLHSELNLSSLELGDSALYFCASSVSWLGTYEQYFGPGTRLTVT.

This clonotype showed up just a few times. This rearrangement joins TRBV2 to TRBJ2-3; D possibly corresponds to TRBD2 (7 bases). Germline loops: CDR1 SNHLY, CDR2 FYNNEI. The CDR3 spans 17 residues. V was clipped by 8 bases and J by 1 base, with 22 bases between them. This CDR3 reads CASAGLGGGEGTDTQYF. The CDR3 nucleotides are TGTGCCAGCGCAGGGTTGGGCGGGGGCGAGGGCACAGATACGCAGTATTTT.

This clonotype came up a few times. The V and J genes are TRBV20-1 and TRBJ1-5, with D unresolved. The CDR3 is 16 residues long. Between the trimmed V and J ends, which lost 4 bases and 0 bases, there was a span of 16 bases. Germline assignment: CDR1 DFQATT and CDR2 SNEGSKA (reference sequence). The CDR3 region has the DNA TGCAGTGCTACCACTTCCGGGCCGTATAGCAATCAGCCCCAGCATTTT. Translation gives CSATTSGPYSNQPQHF.

This clonotype was seen ten or more times. V and J are TRBV7-6 and TRBJ2-1; a weak D match, TRBD2 (6 bases). V shed 6 bases and J shed 2 bases, with 11 bases lying between them. The CDR3 covers 14 residues. Germline assignment: CDR1 SGHVS and CDR2 FNYEAQ. The CDR3 nucleotides are TGTGCCAGCAGGGGGTCGGGGGCCTACAATGAGCAGTTCTTC. Encoded protein: CASRGSGAYNEQFF.

This clonotype appeared many times. The chain couples TRBV25-1 to TRBJ2-7; D uncertain. The CDR3 sequence is 12 residues long. Germline CDR1 reads MGHDK; CDR2 reads SYGVNS. V gave up 1 base and J gave up 4 bases, with 5 bases separating them. The CDR3 sequence is CASSESFYEQYF. CDR3 in DNA: TGTGCCAGCAGTGAATCCTTTTACGAGCAGTACTTC.

This clonotype was seen a few times. The gene calls are TRBV6-6 and TRBJ1-5; D may be TRBD1 (6 bases). The CDR3 extends over 15 amino acids. V was trimmed by 4 bases and J by 8 bases, leaving 18 bases between them. Germline V gene sequence: CDR1 MNHNY, CDR2 SVGAGI (reference sequence). CDR3 in DNA: TGTGCCAGCAGTTCGATAGACAGGATCCTTGAGCCCCAGCATTTT. This sequence encodes CASSSIDRILEPQHF.

This clonotype appeared a few times. The rearrangement links TRBV29-1 to TRBJ2-7; 9 bases align to TRBD2. The V segment lost 3 bases and the J segment 3 bases; nucleotides outside the gene matches: 6. The CDR3 totals 14 residues. CDR1 SQVTM and CDR2 ANQGSEA come from the germline V gene. The CDR3 DNA sequence: TGCAGCGTTGAGGAAGGGACTAGCAGCTACGAGCAGTACTTC. Amino acid sequence: CSVEEGTSSYEQYF.

This chain connects TRBV11-2 to TRBJ2-7; 8 nucleotides align to TRBD2. V lost 1 base and J lost 2; bases outside the gene matches: 7. This CDR3 contains 16 residues. The germline V gene encodes CDR1 SGHAT and CDR2 FQNNGV. This CDR3 is CASSLGNSGAAYEQYF. The CDR3 nucleotides are TGTGCCAGCAGCTTAGGAAATAGCGGGGCCGCCTACGAGCAGTACTTC. The full variable domain, in which reference TRBV11-2 and TRBJ2-7 provide the parts outside the CDR3, is EAGVAQSPRYKIIEKRQSVAFWCNPISGHATLYWYQQILGQGPKLLIQFQNNGVVDDSQLPKDRFSAERLKGVDSTLKIQPAKLEDSAVYLCASSLGNSGAAYEQYFGPGTRLTVT.

This clonotype was observed once. This may stem from a read error, because a much larger clone lies one nucleotide away. V gene TRBV12-3 or TRBV12-4 combines with J gene TRBJ1-1; TRBD1 aligns across 7 bases. CDR3 size: 12 residues. CDR3 coding DNA: TGTGCCAGCAGTTTGAGGCAGGGGGAAGCTATCTTT. Protein: CASSLRQGEAIF.

V is TRBV2 and J is TRBJ2-7, with a possible D match to TRBD2 (5 bases). Trimming removed 5 bases at V and 0 bases at J, with 11 bases between. Germline assignment: CDR1 SNHLY and CDR2 FYNNEI. CDR3 length: 14 residues. CDR3 coding DNA: TGTGCCAGCAGTCGAGGGAAGAGCTCCTACGAGCAGTACTTC. It is translated as CASSRGKSSYEQYF.

This clonotype was picked up a small number of times. The V call is TRBV4-1, the J call TRBJ1-5; D may be TRBD1 (5 bases). The CDR3 spans 15 residues. CDR1 MGHRA and CDR2 YSYEKL come from the germline V gene. The V and J ends lost 2 bases and 9 bases respectively, with 17 bases between them. CDR3 nucleotides: TGCGCCAGCAGCCAAACGTGGGGAGGGGAACGGCCCCAGCATTTT. Translation: CASSQTWGGERPQHF.

This clonotype was detected only a few times. The chain combines TRBV20-1 with TRBJ1-4, with a possible D match to TRBD1 (5 bases). Germline V lookup: CDR1 DFQATT, CDR2 SNEGSKA (reference sequence). Trimming took 2 bases from V and 7 from J, leaving 17 bases between them. The CDR3 totals 15 residues. CDR3 protein: CSARSWWDRGEKLFF. CDR3 coding DNA: TGCAGTGCTAGATCTTGGTGGGACCGCGGTGAAAAACTGTTTTTT.

There are many counts of this clonotype. The chain joins TRBV7-9 to TRBJ2-2, with no clear D. Germline lookup yields CDR1 SEHNR and CDR2 FQNEAQ (reference sequence). Between the trimmed V and J ends, which lost 4 bases and 6 bases, there was a span of 15 bases. This CDR3 region has 15 residues. The DNA for the CDR3 is TGTGCCAGCAGCTCCGCACCGTATGTACCCGGGGAGCTGTTTTTT. Its translation: CASSSAPYVPGELFF. The full variable domain, in which reference TRBV7-9 and TRBJ2-2 provide the parts outside the CDR3, is DTGVSQNPRHKITKRGQNVTFRCDPISEHNRLYWYRQTLGQGPEFLTYFQNEAQLEKSRLLSDRFSAERPKGSFSTLEIQRTEQGDSAMYLCASSSAPYVPGELFFGEGSRLTVL.

This clonotype was detected many times. The rearrangement links TRBV28 to TRBJ1-5; the match to TRBD1 covers 8 bases. This CDR3 contains 18 residues. V shed 0 bases and J 4 bases; nucleotides not matched to a gene: 11. Germline CDR1 is MDHEN and CDR2 is SYDVKM. Here the CDR3 reads CASSLWWDRTSGNQPQHF. The CDR3 coding sequence is TGTGCCAGCAGTTTATGGTGGGACAGGACCTCAGGGAATCAGCCCCAGCATTTT.

Ten or more counts support this clonotype. This sequence joins TRBV12-5 and TRBJ2-3; 7 nucleotides match TRBD1. V lost 6 bases, J lost 5 bases, and 5 bases stayed unmatched. Germline assignment: CDR1 LGHNT and CDR2 FRNRAP. The CDR3 consists of 13 residues. The CDR3 is CASGGGSGDTQYF. The CDR3 DNA reads TGTGCTAGTGGAGGGGGCAGTGGAGATACGCAGTATTTT. Complete variable domain (other parts from reference TRBV12-5 and TRBJ2-3): DARVTQTPRHKVTEMGQEVTMRCQPILGHNTVFWYRQTMMQGLELLAYFRNRAPLDDSGMPKDRFSAEMPDATLATLKIQPSEPRDSAVYFCASGGGSGDTQYFGPGTRLTVL.